This TCR beta chain was recovered during a study of cytomegalovirus exposure and HLA in healthy donors. A single count supports this clone. Antigen unknown. The V segment lost 3 bases and the J segment 3 bases; nucleotides outside the gene matches: 4. CDR1 is LNHDA and CDR2 is SQIVND in the germline V gene (reference sequence). The CDR3 spans 15 residues. Findings of the study overall: TCR beta sequences reportedly predicted the HLA-A and HLA-B alleles of most subjects accurately. In an earlier analysis, most TCR beta V segments were productive about 90% or about 30% of the time.

PCR primers comprised 60 Vbeta and 13 Jbeta primers. This table comes from immunoSEQ multiplex PCR, and its TCRdb copy is limited to in-frame clones, with some not included. The data show around 170,000 clones, approximately 79% seen once. This TCR derives from a man aged 35 to 55 in good health and CMV-seropositive. V gene TRBV19 combines with J gene TRBJ1-4; 7 nucleotides align to TRBD1. The sequenced sample was PBMCs. The CDR3 nucleotides read TGTGCCAGTAGTATCGGCGGACAGGCTAATGAAAAACTGTTTTTT. As protein: CASSIGGQANEKLFF.